The clone carrying this T cell receptor beta chain came up many times. Its specificity is unknown. The protocol was immunoSEQ multiplex PCR, while the TCRdb copy is restricted to in-frame clones and leaves out a portion. The data show some 40,000 clones, with none appearing a single time. The CDR3 length is 14 residues. Germline lookup yields CDR1 KGHSH and CDR2 LQKENI. V dropped 6 bases and J dropped 0 bases, with 11 bases sitting between them. This sample was taken from a study of T cells after posttransplantation cyclophosphamide. The related graft donor's blood sample was taken on the day of bone marrow donation. Study-wide findings and caveats: Tissue-infiltrating T cells from skin or gut overlapped little with blood T cells. Later post-transplant blood repertoires were often dominated by donor CD8+ memory clones. TRB clonality was highly associated with recipient CMV seropositivity and reactivation.

The chain recombines TRBV18 with TRBJ1-1; D is ambiguous. This receptor was obtained from a man aged 45-60 years in good health, CMV-negative, and a related stem cell transplant donor. Sequenced sample: PBMCs. CDR3 nucleotides: TGTGCCAGCTCCGGCCTAACAGTGAACACTGAAGCTTTCTTT. Protein: CASSGLTVNTEAFF.